Sequencing of this T cell receptor (beta chain) was carried out in a study of blood T cell repertoires in COVID-19. As for the study in general: The samples span acute and convalescent COVID-19 from the United States, Italy and Spain.

Germline-derived CDR1 and CDR2 are MRHNA and SNTAGT. The CDR3 spans 13 residues. Trimming cost V 1 base and J 11 bases, with 12 bases left between them. In the authors' methods: Nucleated cell counts were estimated from reference gene primer amplification. The data were produced by immunoSEQ multiplex PCR, yet TCRdb's version contains in-frame clones alone and is incomplete. That table gives V, J and clone size, and the DNA gave D and trimming. The sample lists about 240,000 clones, more than 80% occurring once. What was sequenced was peripheral blood. The chain links TRBV6-4 to TRBJ2-4, with D possibly being TRBD1 (6 bases). The clonotype was recovered from a woman aged 80 or older with COVID-19, enrolled during active disease. CDR3 loop: CASSDLRSGVQYF. The CDR3, as DNA: TGTGCCAGCAGTGACTTAAGATCAGGGGTTCAGTACTTC.